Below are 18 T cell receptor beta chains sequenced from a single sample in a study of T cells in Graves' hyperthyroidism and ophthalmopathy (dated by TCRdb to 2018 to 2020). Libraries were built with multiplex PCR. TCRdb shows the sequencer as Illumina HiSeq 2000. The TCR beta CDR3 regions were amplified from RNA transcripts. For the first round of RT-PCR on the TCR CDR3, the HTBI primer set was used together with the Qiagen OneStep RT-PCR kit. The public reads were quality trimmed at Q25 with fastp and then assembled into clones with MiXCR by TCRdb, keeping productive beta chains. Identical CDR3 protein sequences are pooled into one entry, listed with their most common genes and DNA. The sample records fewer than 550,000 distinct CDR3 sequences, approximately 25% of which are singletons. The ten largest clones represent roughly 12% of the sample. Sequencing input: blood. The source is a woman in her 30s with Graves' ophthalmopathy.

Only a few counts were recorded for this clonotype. For the CDR3, the DNA is TGTGCCAGCAGCCCCGGGGGGGCGTATAACACTGAAGCTTTCTTT. As protein: CASSPGGAYNTEAFF. The chain is built from TRBV7-9 and TRBJ1-1; perhaps TRBD1 as D (6 bases). V was trimmed by 5 bases and J by 2 bases, leaving 15 bases between them. The CDR3 runs to 15 residues. The germline CDR1 and CDR2 sequences are SEHNR and FQNEAQ (reference sequence).

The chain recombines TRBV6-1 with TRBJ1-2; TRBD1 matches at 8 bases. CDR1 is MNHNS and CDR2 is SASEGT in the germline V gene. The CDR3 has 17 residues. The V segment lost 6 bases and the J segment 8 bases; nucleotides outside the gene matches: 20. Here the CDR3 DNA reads TGTGCCAGCAGCTCCCTCTTCAATCAGGGGGCGGCGGGAGGCTACACCTTC. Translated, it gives CASSSLFNQGAAGGYTF.

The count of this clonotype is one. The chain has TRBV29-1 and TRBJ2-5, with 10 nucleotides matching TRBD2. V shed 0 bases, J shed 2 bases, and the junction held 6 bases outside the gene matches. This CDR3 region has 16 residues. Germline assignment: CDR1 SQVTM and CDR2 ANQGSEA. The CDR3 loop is CSVEDRERGGQETQYF. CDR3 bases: TGCAGCGTTGAAGATCGGGAGCGGGGGGGTCAAGAGACCCAGTACTTC.

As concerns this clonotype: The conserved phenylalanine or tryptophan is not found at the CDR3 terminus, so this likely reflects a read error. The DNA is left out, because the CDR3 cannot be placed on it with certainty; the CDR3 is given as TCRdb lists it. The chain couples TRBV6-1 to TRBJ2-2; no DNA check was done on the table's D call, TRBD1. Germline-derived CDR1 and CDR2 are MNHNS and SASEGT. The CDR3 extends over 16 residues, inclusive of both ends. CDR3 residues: CASSITGGTNTGELCL.

The CDR3 region has the DNA TGTGCCAGCAGTCGAGGCAGGGGCACTGAAGCTTTCTTT. Protein sequence: CASSRGRGTEAFF. This sequence joins TRBV12-3 or TRBV12-4 and TRBJ1-1; tentatively, D is TRBD1 (6 bases). The V and J ends lost 5 bases and 4 bases respectively, with 11 bases between them. CDR3 size: 13 residues.

The CDR3 sequence is CASSLEQGTQPQHF. CDR3 in DNA: TGTGCCAGCAGTTTAGAGCAGGGGACCCAGCCCCAGCATTTT. The rearrangement uses TRBV12-3 or TRBV12-4 and TRBJ1-5; D perhaps matches TRBD1 (6 bases). The CDR3 extends over 14 amino acids. Deletions cut 1 base from V and 7 bases from J, with 11 bases between.

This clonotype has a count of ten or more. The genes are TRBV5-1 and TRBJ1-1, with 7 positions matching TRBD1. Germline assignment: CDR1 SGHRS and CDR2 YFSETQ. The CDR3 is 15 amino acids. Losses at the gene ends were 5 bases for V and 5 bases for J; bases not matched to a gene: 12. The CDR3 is CASSWAQGTRTEAFF. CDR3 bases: TGCGCCAGCAGTTGGGCACAGGGGACTCGTACTGAAGCTTTCTTT.

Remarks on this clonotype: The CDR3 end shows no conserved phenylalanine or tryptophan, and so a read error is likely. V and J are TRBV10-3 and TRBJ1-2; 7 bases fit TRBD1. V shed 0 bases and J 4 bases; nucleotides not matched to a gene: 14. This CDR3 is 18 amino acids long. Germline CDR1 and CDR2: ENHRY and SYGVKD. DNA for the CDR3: TGTGCCATCAGTGAGTCGGGACCCCGACAGGGTCGGGGCTATGGCTACACCTAC. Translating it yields CAISESGPRQGRGYGYTY.

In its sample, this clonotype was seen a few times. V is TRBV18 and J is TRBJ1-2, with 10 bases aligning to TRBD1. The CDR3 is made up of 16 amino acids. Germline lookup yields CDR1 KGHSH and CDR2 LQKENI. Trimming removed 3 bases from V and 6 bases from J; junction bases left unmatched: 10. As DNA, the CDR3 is TGTGCCAGCTCACCGACGGGGGACAGGGGACTAAATGGCTACACCTTC. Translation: CASSPTGDRGLNGYTF.

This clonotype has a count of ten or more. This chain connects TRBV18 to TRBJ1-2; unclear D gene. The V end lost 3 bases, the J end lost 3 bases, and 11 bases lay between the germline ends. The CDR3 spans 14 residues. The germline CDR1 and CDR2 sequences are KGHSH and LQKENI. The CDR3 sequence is CASSPMEGDYGYTF. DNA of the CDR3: TGTGCCAGCTCACCCATGGAGGGAGACTATGGCTACACCTTC.

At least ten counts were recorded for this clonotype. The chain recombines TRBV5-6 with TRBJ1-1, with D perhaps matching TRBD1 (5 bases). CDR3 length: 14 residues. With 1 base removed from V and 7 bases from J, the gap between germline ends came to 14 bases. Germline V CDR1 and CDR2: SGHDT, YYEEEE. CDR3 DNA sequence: TGTGCCAGCAGCTTGTATGGGGGGTACATTGAAGCTTTCTTT. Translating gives CASSLYGGYIEAFF.

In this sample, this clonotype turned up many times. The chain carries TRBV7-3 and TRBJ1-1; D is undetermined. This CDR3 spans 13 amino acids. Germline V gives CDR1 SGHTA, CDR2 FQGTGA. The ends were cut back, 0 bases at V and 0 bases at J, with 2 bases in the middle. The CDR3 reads CASSLTLNTEAFF. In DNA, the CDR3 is TGTGCCAGCAGCTTAACGCTGAACACTGAAGCTTTCTTT. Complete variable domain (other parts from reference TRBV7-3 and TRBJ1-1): GAGVSQTPSNKVTEKGKYVELRCDPISGHTALYWYRQSLGQGPEFLIYFQGTGAADDSGLPNDRFFAVRPEGSVSTLKIQRTERGDSAVYLCASSLTLNTEAFFGQGTRLTVV.

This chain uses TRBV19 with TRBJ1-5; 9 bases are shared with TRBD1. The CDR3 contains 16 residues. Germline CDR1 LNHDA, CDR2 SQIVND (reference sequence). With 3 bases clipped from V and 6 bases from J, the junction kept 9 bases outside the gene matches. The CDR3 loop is CASSINPTGGGQPQHF. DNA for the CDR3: TGTGCCAGTAGTATCAACCCGACAGGGGGTGGTCAGCCCCAGCATTTT. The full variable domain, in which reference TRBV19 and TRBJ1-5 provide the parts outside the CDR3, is DGGITQSPKYLFRKEGQNVTLSCEQNLNHDAMYWYRQDPGQGLRLIYYSQIVNDFQKGDIAEGYSVSREKKESFPLTVTSAQKNPTAFYLCASSINPTGGGQPQHFGDGTRLSIL.

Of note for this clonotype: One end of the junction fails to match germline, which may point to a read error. The CDR3 loop is CASSLAYSNSEAFF. The CDR3 DNA follows: TGCGCCAGCAGCTTGGCGTATTCGAACTCTGAAGCTTTCTTT. The chain has TRBV5-1 and TRBJ1-1; D gene unclear. The CDR3 length is 14 residues. Germline CDR1 is SGHRS and CDR2 is YFSETQ.

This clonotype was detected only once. The CDR3 region is CASSPGTFSYEQYF. The CDR3 nucleotides are TGTGCCAGCAGTCCCGGTACGTTCTCCTACGAGCAGTACTTC. The J gene is TRBJ2-7, the V gene TRBV6-1, with D unclear. The CDR3 loop spans 14 amino acids. The V and J ends lost 5 bases and 0 bases respectively, with 11 bases between them. Looked up from germline, CDR1 is MNHNS and CDR2 is SASEGT.

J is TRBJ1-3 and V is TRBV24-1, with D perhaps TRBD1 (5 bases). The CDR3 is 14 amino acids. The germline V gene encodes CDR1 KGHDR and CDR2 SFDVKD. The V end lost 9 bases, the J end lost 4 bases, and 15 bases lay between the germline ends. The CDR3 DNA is TGTGCCACCCCACAGGATCGGCGAGGAAACACCATATATTTT. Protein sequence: CATPQDRRGNTIYF.

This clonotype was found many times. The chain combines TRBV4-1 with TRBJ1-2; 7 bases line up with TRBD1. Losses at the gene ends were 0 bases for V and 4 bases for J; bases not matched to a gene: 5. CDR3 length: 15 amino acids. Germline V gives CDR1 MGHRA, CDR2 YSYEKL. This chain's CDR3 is CASSQDATGTYGYTF. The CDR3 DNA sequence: TGCGCCAGCAGCCAAGATGCGACAGGGACCTATGGCTACACCTTC.

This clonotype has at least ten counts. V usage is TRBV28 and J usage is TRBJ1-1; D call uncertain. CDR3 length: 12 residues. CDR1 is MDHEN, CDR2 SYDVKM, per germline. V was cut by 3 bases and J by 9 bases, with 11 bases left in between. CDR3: CASSLYNSKAFF. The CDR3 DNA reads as TGTGCCAGCAGTTTGTATAACAGCAAAGCTTTCTTT.